These 12 T cell receptor beta chains were all obtained from the same sample, sequenced in a study of blood T cells in healthy people across ages. Primed by a sample-barcoded 5' primer and a J-beta primer mix, a second PCR proceeded for 7 to 11 cycles. Using its own MiXCR run on the 5' RACE reads, TCRdb lists one record per CDR3 protein. Of 660,000 or so distinct CDR3 sequences in the sample, roughly 53% are singletons; the top ten hold more than 35%. The sample comprised blood. These receptors were taken from a man aged 55 to 70 in good health.

The chain combines TRBV18 with TRBJ1-3; tentatively, D is TRBD1 (6 bases). The CDR3 sequence is 17 residues long. Germline CDR1 and CDR2: KGHSH and LQKENI. V dropped 3 bases and J dropped 4 bases, with 19 bases sitting between them. This chain's CDR3 is CASSPNSGTTNGNTIYF. CDR3 coding DNA: TGTGCCAGCTCACCTAATTCCGGGACAACTAACGGAAACACCATATATTTT.

This clonotype was observed a few times. This chain connects TRBV9 to TRBJ2-1, with TRBD2 matching over 8 bases. CDR1 is SGDLS and CDR2 is YYNGEE in the germline V gene. The CDR3 covers 15 residues. The V gene end was trimmed by 0 bases and the J gene end by 6 bases; junction bases not matched to a gene: 5. The CDR3 coding sequence is TGTGCCAGCAGCGTAGCGGGGGGGCCCGTCAATGAGCAGTTCTTC. Its protein is CASSVAGGPVNEQFF.

The chain combines TRBV18 with TRBJ1-2; D possibly corresponds to TRBD1 (5 bases). Germline V gene lookup returns CDR1 KGHSH and CDR2 LQKENI. The CDR3 runs 17 residues. V was trimmed by 1 base and J by 4 bases, leaving 19 bases between them. For the CDR3, the DNA is TGTGCCAGCTCACCACTTGGGGCTAATACAGGTGGCTATGGCTACACCTTC. Translation gives CASSPLGANTGGYGYTF. Combining the CDR3 with reference TRBV18 and TRBJ1-2 gives the whole variable domain NAGVMQNPRHLVRRRGQEARLRCSPMKGHSHVYWYRQLPEEGLKFMVYLQKENIIDESGMPKERFSAEFPKEGPSILRIQQVVRGDSAAYFCASSPLGANTGGYGYTFGSGTRLTVV.

J is TRBJ2-1 and V is TRBV10-3; D tentatively reads TRBD1 or TRBD2 (5 bases each). Germline V gives CDR1 ENHRY, CDR2 SYGVKD. The CDR3 totals 15 residues. V was cut by 3 bases and J by 1 base, with 10 bases left in between. CDR3 region: CAISDKGRSYNEQFF. The CDR3 nucleotides read TGTGCCATCAGTGATAAGGGGAGATCCTACAATGAGCAGTTCTTC.

This clonotype appeared a few times. An end of the junction differs from the germline gene, which may be a read error. V is TRBV6-5 and J is TRBJ1-5; the D is unclear. The CDR3 is 13 amino acids. CDR1 is MNHEY, CDR2 SVGAGI, per germline. In nucleotides, the CDR3 is TGTGCCAGCAGTGACTCCCGCAATCAGCCCCAGCATTTT. Translated, it gives CASSDSRNQPQHF.

The chain joins TRBV6-1 to TRBJ1-2, with 7 bases that match TRBD1. The V and J ends lost 4 bases and 0 bases, in that order; junction bases with no gene match: 8. The length of the CDR3 is 16 residues. Germline V CDR1 and CDR2: MNHNS, SASEGT. Written as DNA, the CDR3 is TGTGCCAGCAGTGCCCAGACAGGGCGAGCTAACTATGGCTACACCTTC. It encodes CASSAQTGRANYGYTF.

The rearrangement joins TRBV29-1 to TRBJ2-7; TRBD1 matches 8 bases. The CDR3 extends over 14 amino acids. Germline lookup yields CDR1 SQVTM and CDR2 ANQGSEA. The J segment lost 3 bases and the V segment lost 6 bases, leaving 10 bases of the junction unmatched. CDR3 sequence (DNA): TGCAGCGTCCAGGAAGGGACAGGTCTCTACGAGCAGTACTTC. Translation: CSVQEGTGLYEQYF.

In this sample, this clonotype turned up a few times. The genes are TRBV5-1 and TRBJ2-7; 7 positions agree with TRBD1. V lost 3 bases and J lost 2; bases outside the gene matches: 5. Germline CDR1 reads SGHRS; CDR2 reads YFSETQ. This CDR3 has 14 amino acids. The CDR3 sequence: CASSSGTVTYEQYF. The DNA for the CDR3 is TGCGCCAGCAGCTCCGGGACAGTAACCTACGAGCAGTACTTC.

The chain uses TRBV29-1 and TRBJ1-1, with D hard to call. Deletions cut 3 bases from V and 6 bases from J, with 11 bases between. The CDR3 extends over 12 amino acids. Germline V gene sequence: CDR1 SQVTM, CDR2 ANQGSEA. The CDR3 sequence is CSVDTGFAEAFF. CDR3 in DNA: TGCAGCGTTGATACGGGCTTCGCTGAAGCTTTCTTT.

This clonotype has only one observation. At one of its ends the junction is not consistent with the germline gene, which may arise from a read error. The chain has TRBV5-1 and TRBJ1-3, with D perhaps TRBD1 (5 bases). Germline assignment: CDR1 SGHRS and CDR2 YFSETQ. The CDR3 sequence is 15 residues long. The CDR3 loop reads CASSIGHTTGNAIYF. In nucleotides, the CDR3 is TGCGCCAGCAGCATCGGACACACGACTGGAAACGCCATATATTTT. The full variable domain, completed using reference TRBV5-1 and TRBJ1-3, is KAGVTQTPRYLIKTRGQQVTLSCSPISGHRSVSWYQQTPGQGLQFLFEYFSETQRNKGNFPGRFSGRQFSNSRSEMNVSTLELGDSALYLCASSIGHTTGNAIYFGEGSWLTVV.

This chain links TRBV4-2 with TRBJ2-1; D may be TRBD2 (6 bases). Germline CDR1 is LGHNA and CDR2 is YNFKEQ. The CDR3 consists of 17 residues. V lost 2 bases and J 5 bases, leaving 19 bases between the germline ends. This chain's CDR3 is CASSQSRTQAGNNEQFF. In DNA, the CDR3 is TGTGCCAGCAGCCAATCCCGGACCCAGGCGGGGAACAATGAGCAGTTCTTC.

V gene TRBV20-1 combines with J gene TRBJ2-7; D might be TRBD2 (5 bases). CDR1 is DFQATT and CDR2 is SNEGSKA in the germline V gene (reference sequence). V was cut by 6 bases and J by 3 bases, with 12 bases left in between. The CDR3 totals 12 residues. This chain's CDR3 is CSAFGSHYEQYF. In nucleotides, the CDR3 is TGCAGTGCCTTTGGGAGCCACTACGAGCAGTACTTC.